The 11 T cell receptor beta chains below all came from one sample that was sequenced in a study of blood T cell repertoires in COVID-19. The data were produced by immunoSEQ multiplex PCR, yet TCRdb's version contains in-frame clones alone and is incomplete. The sample records 95,000 to 150,000 clones, about 84% being singletons. The sequencing input was peripheral blood. These receptors were taken from a man in his fifties or sixties with acute or convalescent COVID-19.

This chain uses TRBV3-1 (or the pseudogene TRBV3-2) with TRBJ1-4; D is possibly TRBD1 (6 bases). The V end was cut by 2 bases, the J end by 6 bases, with 13 bases between. Per germline, CDR1 LGHDT and CDR2 YNNKEL (reference sequence). The CDR3 has 15 amino acids. The CDR3 sequence is CASSQIYRADEKLFF. The CDR3 DNA reads as TGTGCCAGCAGCCAAATATACAGGGCTGATGAAAAACTGTTTTTT.

V and J are TRBV28 and TRBJ1-5; maybe TRBD1 (6 bases). Germline CDR1 reads MDHEN; CDR2 reads SYDVKM. This CDR3 is 16 amino acids long. V lost 7 bases and J lost 6, with 22 bases in between. CDR3 amino acids: CASNVVTGMIGQPQHF. The CDR3 DNA reads as TGTGCCAGCAACGTCGTCACAGGGATGATTGGTCAGCCCCAGCATTTT.

This rearrangement joins TRBV6-4 to TRBJ1-1; 8 bases align to TRBD1. Germline CDR1 reads MRHNA; CDR2 reads SNTAGT. CDR3 size: 13 residues. Trimming removed 4 bases from V and 5 bases from J; junction bases left unmatched: 3. The CDR3, as DNA: TGTGCCAGCAGTGCCCGACAGGGGACTGAAGCTTTCTTT. Its translation is CASSARQGTEAFF.

The rearrangement uses TRBV5-4 and TRBJ1-2; possible D gene TRBD1, 5 bases. CDR3 length: 16 residues. Germline values: CDR1 SGHNT, CDR2 YYREEE (reference sequence). V shed 0 bases and J shed 6 bases, with 18 bases lying between them. In nucleotides, the CDR3 is TGTGCCAGCAGCTTGGCATCATCCAGGGTTGGGAATGGCTACACCTTC. It codes for CASSLASSRVGNGYTF.

The CDR3 protein is CASSLEGDSPLHF. The CDR3 DNA reads as TGCGCCAGCAGCTTGGAAGGGGATTCACCCCTCCACTTT. The gene calls are TRBV5-1 and TRBJ1-6; possibly TRBD1 for D (5 bases). Germline V gene lookup returns CDR1 SGHRS and CDR2 YFSETQ. V was clipped by 0 bases and J by 8 bases, with 6 bases between them. This CDR3 is 13 amino acids long.

This sequence joins TRBV27 and TRBJ2-7; 10 bases align to TRBD2. The CDR3 has 15 residues. The germline gives CDR1 MNHEY, CDR2 SMNVEV (reference sequence). The V segment lost 2 bases and the J segment 2 bases; nucleotides outside the gene matches: 3. The CDR3 sequence: CASSLEAGGTYEQYF. In DNA, the CDR3 is TGTGCCAGCAGTTTAGAAGCGGGAGGGACCTACGAGCAGTACTTC.

V is TRBV29-1 and J is TRBJ2-7, with TRBD1 matching 11 bases. J gave up 3 bases and V 5 bases, and 3 bases lay outside the gene matches. CDR3 length equals 13 residues. Germline lookup yields CDR1 SQVTM and CDR2 ANQGSEA. The CDR3 loop is CSVSGTGGYEQYF. DNA of the CDR3: TGCAGCGTTTCCGGGACAGGGGGCTACGAGCAGTACTTC.

This sequence joins TRBV6-5 and TRBJ2-4; no definite D call. The germline V gene encodes CDR1 MNHEY and CDR2 SVGAGI. The V gene lost 4 bases and the J gene lost 0 bases, with 10 bases spanning the gap. The CDR3 is made up of 15 amino acids. This CDR3 is CASSSRVIAKNIQYF. CDR3 nucleotide sequence: TGTGCCAGCAGTTCTCGGGTGATAGCCAAAAACATTCAGTACTTC.

The chain employs TRBV28 and TRBJ2-1; the match to TRBD2 covers 9 bases. J lost 7 bases, V lost 6 bases, and 7 bases had no gene match. Germline values: CDR1 MDHEN, CDR2 SYDVKM. CDR3 size: 14 residues. CDR3 sequence (DNA): TGTGCCAGCAGCATTAGCGGGAGTAAGAATGAGCAGTTCTTC. Translating it yields CASSISGSKNEQFF.

V and J are TRBV9 and TRBJ1-6; D is ambiguous. This CDR3 has 14 residues. The germline CDR1 and CDR2 sequences are SGDLS and YYNGEE. The germline V and J ends were trimmed by 0 bases and 6 bases, with 7 bases remaining between them. The CDR3 DNA reads TGTGCCAGCAGCGTAGGCGAGGTTAATTCACCCCTCCACTTT. Its translation: CASSVGEVNSPLHF.

The chain is built from TRBV28 and TRBJ2-7, with TRBD2 identical over 8 bases. CDR1 is MDHEN, CDR2 SYDVKM, per germline. The CDR3 contains 16 residues. V was clipped by 5 bases and J by 6 bases; unmatched bases: 15. CDR3 in DNA: TGTGCCAGCAGTCTGCAACCTCCGGGGGCGGGGGGCGAGCAGTACTTC. It translates to CASSLQPPGAGGEQYF.